A selection of T cell receptor beta chains follows, all from one sample in a study of OX40 agonist ivuxolimab in advanced cancers. Only in-frame clones appear in the TCRdb table, and some are missing; sequencing was by immunoSEQ multiplex PCR. The sample includes approximately 58,000 clones, just under 80% seen only once; the top ten take approximately 2.3%. The sequenced sample was CD4+ or CD8+ T cells sorted from blood, obtained in a trial of the OX40 agonist ivuxolimab. These receptors were taken from an adult with an advanced solid tumor such as melanoma, head and neck, liver or kidney cancer. The CDR3 runs from the conserved cysteine through the conserved F or W. The D gene is left open where the match is weak. Clone size, where shown, is once, few, many, or a class for clones that have expanded.

>few|.|TRBV28|19|TRBJ2-1
TGTGCCAGCAGTTTATGGGGTACGGCCTCAGGGCCATACTACAATGAGCAGTTCTTC
CASSLWGTASGPYYNEQFF
>.|.|TRBV28|16|TRBJ1-4
TGTGCCAGCAGTCGTCGGGACGGTGCAACTAATGAAAAACTGTTTTTT
CASSRRDGATNEKLFF
>.|.|TRBV9|15|TRBJ2-3
TGTGCCAGCAGCGTAGTTAGCGGTTACACAGATACGCAGTATTTT
CASSVVSGYTDTQYF
>.|.|TRBV7-2|15|TRBJ2-3
TGTGCCAGCAGCTTAGGGGGCGGGGGCACAGATACGCAGTATTTT
CASSLGGGGTDTQYF
>.|.|TRBV7-2|15|TRBJ1-3
TGTGCCAGCAGCTTAGCGGGGGGGCAAGGAAACACCATATATTTT
CASSLAGGQGNTIYF
>.|TRBD2|TRBV7-2|17|TRBJ2-7
TGTGCCAGCAGCCCCCCCGCAAGCGGGAGCCCCCGTTACGAGCAGTACTTC
CASSPPASGSPRYEQYF
>once|TRBD1|TRBV6-1|14|TRBJ2-7
TGTGCCAGCAGTGCCAGACAGGGGAGCTACGAGCAGTACTTC
CASSARQGSYEQYF
>.|TRBD1|TRBV27|15|TRBJ1-1
TGTGCCAGCGTCAAGGACAGGGTTTGGGGCACTGAAGCTTTCTTT
CASVKDRVWGTEAFF
>.|.|TRBV5-1|15|TRBJ2-7
TGCGCCAGCAGCTTGGAATGGGACAAGACTTACGAGCAGTACTTC
CASSLEWDKTYEQYF
>once|.|TRBV5-1|14|TRBJ2-2
TGCGCCAGCAGCCCCGGGGTTAACACCGGGGAGCTGTTTTTT
CASSPGVNTGELFF